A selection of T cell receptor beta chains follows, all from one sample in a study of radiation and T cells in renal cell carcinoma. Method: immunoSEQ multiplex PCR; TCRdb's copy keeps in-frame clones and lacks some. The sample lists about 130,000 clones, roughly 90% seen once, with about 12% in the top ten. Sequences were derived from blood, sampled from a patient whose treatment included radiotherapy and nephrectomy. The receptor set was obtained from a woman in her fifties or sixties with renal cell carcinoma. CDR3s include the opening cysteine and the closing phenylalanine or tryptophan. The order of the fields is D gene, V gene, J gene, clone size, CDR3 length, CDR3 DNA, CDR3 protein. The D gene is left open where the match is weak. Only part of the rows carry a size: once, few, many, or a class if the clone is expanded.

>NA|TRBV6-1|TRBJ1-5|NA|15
TGTGCCAGCAGTGACGTAGGGCGGAGCAATCAGCCCCAGCATTTT
CASSDVGRSNQPQHF
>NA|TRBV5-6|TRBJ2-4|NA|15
TGTGCCAGCAGCTTGGTGGGGGGAGCCAAAAACATTCAGTACTTC
CASSLVGGAKNIQYF
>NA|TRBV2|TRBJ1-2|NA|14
TGTGCCAGCAGCCTCATGACAGAGAACTATGGCTACACCTTC
CASSLMTENYGYTF
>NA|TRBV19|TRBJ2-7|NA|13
TGTGCCAGTAACCCAGGGCGGGACTACGAGCAGTACTTC
CASNPGRDYEQYF
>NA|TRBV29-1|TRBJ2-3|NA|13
TGCAGCGTCAGTCCTCAAGGGACAGATACGCAGTATTTT
CSVSPQGTDTQYF
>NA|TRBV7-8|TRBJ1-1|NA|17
TGTGCCAGCAGCTTAGGGTCGGCCTCAGGGATGAACACTGAAGCTTTCTTT
CASSLGSASGMNTEAFF
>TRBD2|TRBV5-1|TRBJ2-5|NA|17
TGCGCCAGCAGCTTGGTCGCTAGCGGGGGGGCCGGAGAGACCCAGTACTTC
CASSLVASGGAGETQYF
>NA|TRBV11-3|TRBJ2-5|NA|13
TGTGCCAGCAGCTTAGAGGTGGGAGAGACCCAGTACTTC
CASSLEVGETQYF
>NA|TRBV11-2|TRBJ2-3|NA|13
TGTGCCAGCAGCCCCGATCGCACAGATACGCAGTATTTT
CASSPDRTDTQYF
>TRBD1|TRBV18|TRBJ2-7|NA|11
TGTGCCAGCTCACCTGGACAGGGGAGGTACTTC
CASSPGQGRYF
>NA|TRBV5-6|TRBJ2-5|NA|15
TGTGCCAGCAGCTTGGTAGGGCCCCGCGAAGAGACCCAGTACTTC
CASSLVGPREETQYF
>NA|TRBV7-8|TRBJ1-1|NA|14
TGTGCCAGCAGCTTACTTCCCGGGAACACTGAAGCTTTCTTT
CASSLLPGNTEAFF
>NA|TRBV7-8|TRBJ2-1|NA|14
TGTGCCAGCAGAGGGGGGGGGCCCTACAATGAGCAGTTCTTC
CASRGGGPYNEQFF
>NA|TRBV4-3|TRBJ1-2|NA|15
TGCGCCAGCAGCCAAGATCGAGGAACACGATATGGCTACACCTTC
CASSQDRGTRYGYTF
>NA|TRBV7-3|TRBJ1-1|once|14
TGTGCCAGCAGCTTAAGGCAGGGGAACACTGAAGCTTTCTTT
CASSLRQGNTEAFF
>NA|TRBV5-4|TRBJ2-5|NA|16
TGTGCCAGCAGCCCCCTGGCCAGGGGCCCTGGAGAGACCCAGTACTTC
CASSPLARGPGETQYF
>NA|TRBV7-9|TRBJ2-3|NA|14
TGTGCCAGCAGCCTCGTTGCGGTGACAGATACGCAGTATTTT
CASSLVAVTDTQYF
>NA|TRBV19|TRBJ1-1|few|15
TGTGCCAGTAGACCGGGGAGTGGGGGGAACACTGAAGCTTTCTTT
CASRPGSGGNTEAFF
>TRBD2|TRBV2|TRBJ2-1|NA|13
TGTGCCAGGAGTTATGGCGGGGGTAATGAGCAGTTCTTC
CARSYGGGNEQFF
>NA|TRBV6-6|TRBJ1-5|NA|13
TGTGCCAGCAGTTATGGTAGCAATCAGCCCCAGCATTTT
CASSYGSNQPQHF
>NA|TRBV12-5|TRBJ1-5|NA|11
TGTGCTAGTGGTTTGAAGGAGCCCCAGCATTTT
CASGLKEPQHF
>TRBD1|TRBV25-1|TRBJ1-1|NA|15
TGTGCCAGCAGTGAAAATACAGGGGGCAACACTGAAGCTTTCTTT
CASSENTGGNTEAFF
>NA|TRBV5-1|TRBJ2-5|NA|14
TGCGCCAGCAGCTTGGGCGGTTTTCGAGAGACCCAGTACTTC
CASSLGGFRETQYF
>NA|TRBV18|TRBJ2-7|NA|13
TGTGCCAGCTCACCAGGAGGGGCCTGGGAGCAGTACTTC
CASSPGGAWEQYF
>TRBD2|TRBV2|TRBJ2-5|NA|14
TGTGCCAGCAGTGTTTTCGGGGGGGAGGAGACCCAGTACTTC
CASSVFGGEETQYF
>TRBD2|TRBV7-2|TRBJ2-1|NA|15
TGTGCCAGCAGCTTAGGACTAGCGGGGGGGCGGGAGCAGTTCTTC
CASSLGLAGGREQFF
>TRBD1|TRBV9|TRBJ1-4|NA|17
TGTGCCAGCAGCGGACCCCAAACAGGGGCAACTAATGAAAAACTGTTTTTT
CASSGPQTGATNEKLFF
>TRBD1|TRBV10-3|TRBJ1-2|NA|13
TGTGCCATCAACCGAGACAGGGGCTATGGCTACACCTTC
CAINRDRGYGYTF
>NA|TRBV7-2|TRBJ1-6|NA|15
TGTGCCAGCAGTCAAGCAGGGCCCCTGAATTCACCCCTCCACTTT
CASSQAGPLNSPLHF
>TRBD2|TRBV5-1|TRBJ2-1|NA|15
TGCGCCAGCAGCTTGGCCCGGACTAGCAGCAATGAGCAGTTCTTC
CASSLARTSSNEQFF
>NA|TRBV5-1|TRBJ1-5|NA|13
TGCGCCAGCGCTACAGGGCTGGACCAGCCCCAGCATTTT
CASATGLDQPQHF
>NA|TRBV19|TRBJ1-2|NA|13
TGTGCCAGTGGATCAGGAAGATCTTATGGCTACACCTTC
CASGSGRSYGYTF
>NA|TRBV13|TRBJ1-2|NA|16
TGTGCCAGCAGCTTACGAACAGCCCGGATAAACTATGGCTACACCTTC
CASSLRTARINYGYTF
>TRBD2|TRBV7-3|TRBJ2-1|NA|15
TGTGCCAGCAGCTTAAATGTCGGGGGGGCCTTTGAGCAGTTCTTC
CASSLNVGGAFEQFF
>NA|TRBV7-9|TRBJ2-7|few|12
TGTGCCAGCAGCGGATACGTCAACGAGCAGTACTTC
CASSGYVNEQYF
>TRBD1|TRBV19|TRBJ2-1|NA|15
TGTGCCAGTAGTACTTGGGACAGGGTAAACAATGAGCAGTTCTTC
CASSTWDRVNNEQFF